Here is one T cell receptor beta chain with its context. Its recognized antigen is unknown. At one boundary the junction diverges from the germline segment, which might be a read error. The method behind the library was the immunoSEQ multiplex PCR assay. In TCRdb, the immuneACCESS table is reduced to in-frame sequences with V and J assigned. These tables do not hold every clone; where another copy was compared, an unresolved V gene accounts for under half, and the others remain unexplained. This sample has almost 9,000 clones in its table, and 82% of those were observed once. About 2.1% of the sample rests with the top ten. To find tumor-specific TCR clonotypes, researchers sequenced baseline tumor tissue that had been collected prior to treatment. The study used next-generation sequencing of T-cell receptor sequences to monitor peripheral T-cell lymphoma patients receiving frontline treatment on a trial.

Based on the germline V gene (reference sequence), the CDR1 and CDR2 sequences are LNHDA and SQIVND. The cysteine opens and the phenylalanine closes a CDR3 of 18 amino acids. Only the CDR3 portion is preserved as DNA: 54 bases, with reading frame beginning at the first base. The data derive from a study of circulating tumor DNA in untreated peripheral T-cell lymphoma (dated by TCRdb to the early 2020s). Broader findings and caveats from the paper: Tumor-specific clonotypes turned up in roughly 73% of patients, identified from 85% to 90% of baseline tissues and from about 70% of baseline serum samples.

The chain was built from TRBV19 and TRBJ2-7, with TRBD1 matching 7 junction bases. Sequencing was done on a sample of tumor tissue. This clonotype originated in a human donor with peripheral T-cell lymphoma. Read as DNA, the sequence is TGTGCCAGTAGTAAAATCCCTATAGGACAGGAACCCATCTACGAGCAGTATTTC. The resulting protein is CASSKIPIGQEPIYEQYF.